One and the same sample provided the 13 T cell receptor beta chains below, sequenced in a study of cytomegalovirus exposure and HLA in healthy donors. Sequencing used immunoSEQ multiplex PCR; TCRdb keeps in-frame clones, though not all of them. The sample shows about 110,000 clones, approximately 95% of them seen only once. Sequencing used PBMCs. The receptors come from a woman aged 18-29 years in good health and CMV-seronegative.

This sequence joins TRBV2 and TRBJ2-7, with D perhaps TRBD2 (7 bases). Germline V lookup: CDR1 SNHLY, CDR2 FYNNEI. This CDR3 comprises 14 residues. Trimming took 7 bases from V and 3 from J, leaving 16 bases between them. CDR3 nucleotides: TGTGCCAGCAAGGGGGACCCTAGCGGCTACGAGCAGTACTTC. This encodes CASKGDPSGYEQYF.

This chain connects TRBV15 to TRBJ1-2; D possibly corresponds to TRBD1 (5 bases). Trimming left V 3 bases short and J 4 bases short, with 18 bases between. The CDR3 loop spans 16 amino acids. Germline V CDR1 and CDR2: LNHNV, YYDKDF (reference sequence). CDR3 loop: CATSSYPEQDRYGYTF. CDR3 bases: TGTGCCACCAGCAGTTACCCGGAACAGGACCGCTATGGCTACACCTTC.

The chain joins TRBV5-1 to TRBJ2-3; 10 bases line up with TRBD2. CDR1 SGHRS and CDR2 YFSETQ come from the germline V gene. V was pared by 0 bases and J by 11 bases, with 9 bases of the junction left unmatched. This CDR3 comprises 15 residues. CDR3 sequence: CASSLVASGGVVQYF. The DNA of the CDR3 is TGCGCCAGCAGCTTGGTCGCTAGCGGGGGAGTTGTGCAGTATTTT.

The chain combines TRBV7-6 with TRBJ2-1; weak D call: TRBD1 (5 bases). The germline V gene has CDR1 SGHVS and CDR2 FNYEAQ. Trimming took 5 bases from V and 3 from J, leaving 8 bases between them. The CDR3 spans 13 residues. The CDR3 spells CASSATVYNEQFF. The CDR3 bases are TGTGCCAGCAGCGCGACAGTCTACAATGAGCAGTTCTTC.

This chain uses TRBV2 with TRBJ1-2; 8 bases are shared with TRBD1. Trimming cost V 8 bases and J 4 bases; bases outside gene matches: 12. This CDR3 comprises 15 residues. Looked up from germline, CDR1 is SNHLY and CDR2 is FYNNEI. CDR3 DNA: TGTGCCAGCCGGGACAGGAATCAAGCGGCCTATGGCTACACCTTC. Protein sequence: CASRDRNQAAYGYTF.

This clone showed up just once. J is TRBJ1-2 and V is TRBV5-8; no clear D gene. Trimming took off 4 bases at V and 7 bases at J, with 20 bases between the two ends. The CDR3 spans 15 residues. CDR1 is SGHTS, CDR2 YDEGEE, per germline. The CDR3: CASSAVPGGSGGYTF. CDR3 coding DNA: TGTGCCAGCAGCGCCGTCCCAGGTGGGTCCGGTGGCTACACCTTC.

The genes are TRBV19 and TRBJ2-1; 7 positions agree with TRBD2. This CDR3 spans 15 amino acids. V lost 6 bases, J lost 4 bases, and 9 bases stayed unmatched. Germline CDR1 reads LNHDA; CDR2 reads SQIVND (reference sequence). The CDR3 bases are TGTGCCAGTAGGACGGGAGGTAGCGGGTACAATGAGCAGTTCTTC. Protein: CASRTGGSGYNEQFF.

V and J are TRBV5-4 and TRBJ2-7; 7 bases line up with TRBD1. The CDR3 consists of 13 residues. V lost 4 bases and J lost 6; bases outside the gene matches: 7. CDR1 is SGHNT, CDR2 YYREEE, per germline (reference sequence). CDR3: CASSPADRVEQYF. The CDR3 DNA reads as TGTGCCAGCAGCCCGGCCGACAGGGTCGAGCAGTACTTC.

Only one count was recorded for this clone. The chain couples TRBV28 to TRBJ2-1, with D perhaps TRBD1 (6 bases). The CDR3 sequence is 13 residues long. V lost 8 bases to trimming and J lost 3 bases, with 11 bases between them. Per germline, CDR1 MDHEN and CDR2 SYDVKM. CDR3 DNA: TGTGCCAGCGGCACAGGGTTCTACAATGAGCAGTTCTTC. Amino acid sequence: CASGTGFYNEQFF. Drawing the rest from reference TRBV28 and TRBJ2-1, the complete variable domain is DVKVTQSSRYLVKRTGEKVFLECVQDMDHENMFWYRQDPGLGLRLIYFSYDVKMKEKGDIPEGYSVSREKKERFSLILESASTNQTSMYLCASGTGFYNEQFFGPGTRLTVL.

The J gene is TRBJ2-1, the V gene TRBV11-3; maybe TRBD2 (5 bases). Trimming shortened V by 5 bases and J by 7 bases, and 12 bases separated the two germline ends. Per germline, CDR1 SGHNT and CDR2 YENEEA. CDR3 length: 13 residues. The CDR3 is CASSARTENEQFF. CDR3 nucleotide sequence: TGTGCCAGCAGCGCCAGGACTGAGAATGAGCAGTTCTTC.

The CDR3 loop is CASSLSQGIPYEQYF. The CDR3 DNA follows: TGCGCCAGCAGCTTGAGCCAGGGAATACCTTACGAGCAGTACTTC. The genes are TRBV5-1 and TRBJ2-7, with D perhaps matching TRBD1 (5 bases). V was clipped by 1 base and J by 4 bases, with 15 bases between them. The CDR3 sequence is 15 residues long. From germline, CDR1 is SGHRS and CDR2 YFSETQ.

The rearrangement uses TRBV25-1 and TRBJ1-2, with TRBD1 identical over 7 bases. The CDR3 spans 17 residues. V lost 3 bases to trimming and J lost 3 bases; unmatched junction nucleotides: 13. Germline V gives CDR1 MGHDK, CDR2 SYGVNS. CDR3 sequence reads: CASSEATRGKGYYGYTF. Written as DNA, the CDR3 is TGTGCCAGCAGTGAGGCCACCAGGGGGAAGGGGTACTATGGCTACACCTTC.

V gene TRBV28 combines with J gene TRBJ1-2; no clear D gene. There are 14 residues in the CDR3. Germline values: CDR1 MDHEN, CDR2 SYDVKM. Trimming left V 2 bases short and J 1 base short, with 8 bases between. The CDR3 spells CASSLEILNYGYTF. The CDR3 nucleotides are TGTGCCAGCAGTTTAGAGATCCTTAACTATGGCTACACCTTC.